This T cell receptor beta chain was observed in a study of cytomegalovirus exposure and HLA in healthy donors listed by TCRdb under 2017. Context from the whole study: An earlier analysis of roughly 500 of the donors reported 250 to 300 Gb of sequence data and around 100 million unique TCR beta sequences obtained from some 170 million T cells. On average, roughly 200,000 unique TCR beta nucleotide sequences were sequenced per donor among fewer than 500 genotyped donors of the cohort, with about 19% of those sequences being non-productive. A later genetic analysis took genome-wide SNP genotypes for about 65% of the roughly 670 donors and used that subset as a discovery cohort. Of the 300 to 450 genotyped donors, less than 85% were placed in the genetic ancestry cluster associated with self-reported Caucasian donors. The study was designed to test whether signatures of past pathogen exposure could be identified by cataloging public T cell receptors. HLA typing included class I and class II loci at four-digit resolution. Because of strong linkage in the cohort, four or five DR-DQ haplotypes were treated as single units for association and clustering. An early release that covered some 640 HLA-typed donors contained approximately 320 gigabases of sequencing data and 75 million to 100 million unique TCR sequences. All discovery cohort repertoires had been generated using a single sequencing platform. To predict cytomegalovirus infection status, the study combined high-throughput TCR immunosequencing, statistical association of individual TCRs with disease status, and machine learning. Rather than using new phenotypic data, the later analysis identified candidate immune exposures from TCR beta sequences and from how often those sequences occurred across donors. An earlier analysis of about 600 of the donors used high-throughput TCR beta sequencing to judge whether each TCR beta V gene segment behaved as functional or pseudogenic. The T cell repertoires of 666 subjects were profiled by immunosequencing and related to cytomegalovirus serostatus. A separate validation cohort of 100 to 150 different subjects was used in addition to the roughly 670-subject first cohort. The number of donors typed differed by locus, with about 629-640 for A, B, C, DRB1 and DQB1, 522 for DQA1, some 570 for DPA1, and under 490 for DPB1. Donor age, sex, ethnicity and CMV serostatus were collected together with the repertoire data. A later analysis re-examined previously published TCR beta repertoires from about 700 donors and added high-resolution HLA genotyping to investigate patterns of TCR occurrence.

Overall study results and their limits: A later analysis found that TCR association rates varied across HLA loci, with DRB1 alleles showing the most associated TCRs and HLA-C alleles the fewest. Three of the identified cytomegalovirus-associated TCR beta chains were confirmed in vitro to be specific for cytomegalovirus antigens. The study listed 150 to 200 TCR beta chains as associated with cytomegalovirus. HLA typing was unavailable for some donors at each locus, so association tests used only the typed subset. Correlated functional status among segregating V segments might reflect linkage disequilibrium, but an unknown experimental factor could not be ruled out. It was suggested by the authors that the approach could potentially be generalized to other disease states and immunological phenotypes. A group of highly shared sequence variants was considered likely to be a technical artifact of the sequencing pipeline. In both the original and validation cohorts, the classifier was reported to diagnose cytomegalovirus status with high specificity and sensitivity. A further reported finding was that TCR beta sequences accurately predicted the HLA-A and HLA-B alleles for most subjects in the first cohort. A later analysis found that HLA-associated TCR beta chains were more clonally expanded and had lower generation probabilities than equally common non-associated chains. When HLA alleles, especially DR and DQ, strongly co-occurred, attributing TCR associations to individual alleles was difficult. Across donors, most TCR sequences were observed very rarely, whereas some public TCRs were present in many individuals. Presence/absence analyses assumed roughly uniform sequencing depth across donors, an assumption that may not hold. In a later analysis, 15,000 to 20,000 TCR beta sequences were associated with specific HLA alleles at a false discovery rate of 0.05. Several of the top co-occurrence clusters appeared to be linked to parvovirus B19, influenza, CMV and Epstein-Barr virus, according to a later analysis. Compared with the approximately 720-donor mean, donors in an Asian-associated ancestry cluster had fewer N-insertions in productive TCRs, according to a later genetic analysis. The earlier analysis of fewer than 750 of the donors excluded roughly 17 rarely observed V segments, including chromosome 9 orphons, because counts were too low. A later genetic analysis associated a missense DCLRE1C variant with V-gene and J-gene trimming of TCR beta chains, and an independent cohort replicated the association. An earlier analysis of around 500 of the donors showed that most TCR beta V segments appeared in productive rearrangements either about 87% or about 30% of the time, which broadly matched IMGT annotations. The cohort was sequenced for TCR beta chains only, and without alpha or paired-chain data the features that could be detected were limited. The 87-base-pair reads could not distinguish some IMGT-functional V segments, including TRBV6-2 and TRBV6-3, so those segments were excluded. For the cohort, immune exposure information was limited to CMV serostatus. A later analysis found that most CMV-associated TCR beta chains appeared HLA-restricted, with HLA associations seemingly driven largely by CMV exposure.

As concerns this clone: No antigen is known for it. No per-base quality is available; no much larger clone lies one base away.

The cohort was made up of approximately 670 healthy bone marrow donors. At the time of sampling, every cohort member was nominally healthy, though immune exposures that went unrecorded were likely present. The donor was CMV seropositive and belonged to the group of more than 250 seropositive cohort members. Each donor provided a peripheral blood sample, and peripheral blood mononuclear cells were used for TCR beta sequencing. Genomic DNA was extracted from the blood cell samples with the Qiagen DNeasy Blood Extraction Kit. Libraries were prepared through the immunoSEQ multiplex PCR assay. A mixture of 60 forward primers for TCR Vbeta segments and 13 reverse primers for TCR Jbeta segments was used in the multiplex PCR. The CDR3 region of rearranged TCR beta genes was amplified from genomic DNA by a multiplex PCR assay. The Illumina HiSeq System was used to sequence the amplified TCR beta libraries as 87-base-pair reads. In the original analysis: A later analysis counted about 80 million unique TCR beta chains across the 650 to 800 repertoires, and around 9.9 million of these chains were shared by at least two donors. To remove PCR and sequencing errors, raw reads were error-corrected and collapsed into unique sequences using a nearest-neighbor algorithm that merged closely related sequences. Alignment of CDR3 sequences to IMGT reference sequences was used to assign V, D and J gene segments. For a sequence to be retained, a match of at least six nucleotides was required to both a V gene segment and a J gene segment. A rearrangement counted as productive if the CDR3 had no stop codons and remained in frame with V and J, and every other rearrangement counted as non-productive. Following IMGT convention, CDR3 was defined as the stretch from the second conserved V-encoded cysteine to the conserved J-encoded phenylalanine. Sequences without an unambiguous match to a single V gene segment were excluded from the earlier analysis of 587 of the donors. An earlier analysis of about 590 of the donors classified V segments as functional when productive rearrangements were above 56.7% and as segregating when the standard deviation between donors was above 5%. A statistical classification framework was built for diagnosing cytomegalovirus status from the catalog of TCR beta chain sequences. V and J gene assignment, in a later analysis, came from comparing TCR nucleotide sequences with IMGT/GENE-DB human TR gene sequences. In a later analysis, CDR3 sequences and most-parsimonious VDJ recombination scenarios were assigned using the TCRdist pipeline. In a later analysis, each TCR beta chain was defined by its CDR3 amino acid sequence together with its V-gene family, and reads without a unique V-gene family were excluded. A later analysis removed roughly 590 highly shared, low-generation-probability nucleotide sequences to deal with suspected cross-contamination and a sequencing artifact. In a later analysis, a clonal expansion index for each public chain was calculated from normalized within-repertoire ranks of inferred template counts. In a later analysis, generation probabilities were computed using a VDJ recombination model fitted to out-of-frame rearrangements, and the results were checked against IGoR. In a later analysis, TCR-TCR, TCR-HLA and TCR-CMV co-occurrence was scored with hypergeometric tests, and a repertoire-size bias correction was applied to TCR pairs. False discovery rates were estimated in a later analysis by permuting HLA or CMV assignments 20 times. In a later analysis, co-occurring TCRs were grouped using DBSCAN, and TCRdist sequence similarity was added for clustering within HLA-allele-positive subsets. Repertoires with fewer than 30,000 or more than 120,000 public chains, plus five repertoires with anomalous nucleotide sharing, were excluded from co-occurrence clustering. The table comes from immuneACCESS by way of TCRdb, which keeps in-frame sequences with V and J called. Part of the clones is missing from these tables; in studies checked, under half for an unresolved V gene and the rest for unknown reasons. The V and J calls and clone size come from that table; D and trimming were worked out from the DNA. This sample comprises around 90,000 clones, around 86% of them detected only once. The ten largest account for approximately 9.2% of the sample.

Trimming costs V 5 bases and J 0 bases, and their ends lie 11 bases apart. Spanning cysteine to phenylalanine, the CDR3 consists of 14 amino acids. Left in the record is the CDR3 DNA by itself, 42 bases read in frame from the first base. The germline V gene (reference sequence) gives CDR1 as SEHNR and CDR2 as FQNEAQ. This chain is built from TRBV7-9 and TRBJ2-7; the D gene cannot be named for sure. The sequence came from a man between 25 and 39 years old in good health and CMV-seropositive. Material for sequencing was PBMCs. The nucleotides are TGTGCCAGCAGCCTCGGAGTCCACTCCTACGAGCAGTACTTC. Its amino acids are CASSLGVHSYEQYF.